The 25 T cell receptor beta chains listed next were all sequenced from one sample in a study of blood T cell repertoires in COVID-19. This table comes from immunoSEQ multiplex PCR, and its TCRdb copy is limited to in-frame clones, with some not included. The sample shows 350,000 to 550,000 clones, 80% to 90% of them seen only once. The sample taken for sequencing was PBMCs or T cells enriched from blood (not recorded which). The receptors stem from a man aged 30 to 39 who had recovered from COVID-19.

The chain recombines TRBV7-9 with TRBJ1-4, with a weak D call TRBD1 (5 bases). V was cut by 11 bases and J by 4 bases, with 11 bases left in between. CDR3 length: 12 amino acids. Germline CDR1 SEHNR, CDR2 FQNEAQ (reference sequence). The CDR3 region is CAVQANNEKLFF. CDR3 sequence (DNA): TGTGCCGTACAGGCAAATAATGAAAAACTGTTTTTT. The full variable domain, its missing parts supplied by reference TRBV7-9 and TRBJ1-4, is DTGVSQNPRHKITKRGQNVTFRCDPISEHNRLYWYRQTLGQGPEFLTYFQNEAQLEKSRLLSDRFSAERPKGSFSTLEIQRTEQGDSAMYLCAVQANNEKLFFGSGTQLSVL.

CDR3 coding DNA: TGCAGCGTTGAAGATTTAGTAGCGGGGGGTCCAGAGACCCAGTACTTC. Amino acids: CSVEDLVAGGPETQYF. This chain joins TRBV29-1 and TRBJ2-5, with 10 bases that match TRBD2. The CDR3 totals 16 residues. The germline CDR1 and CDR2 sequences are SQVTM and ANQGSEA. J gave up 4 bases and V 0 bases, and 8 bases lay outside the gene matches.

The CDR3 loop reads CASSGVAEGSTDTQYF. The CDR3 region has the DNA TGTGCCAGCAGTGGCGTTGCGGAGGGGTCCACAGATACGCAGTATTTT. This sequence joins TRBV28 and TRBJ2-3, with D possibly TRBD2 on 6 matching bases. Germline lookup yields CDR1 MDHEN and CDR2 SYDVKM. V lost 5 bases to trimming and J lost 2 bases, with 17 bases between them. The CDR3 extends over 16 amino acids.

The chain is built from TRBV7-9 and TRBJ2-5; 11 nucleotides line up with TRBD1. This CDR3 contains 16 residues. The trim removed 7 bases at V and 3 bases at J, leaving 10 bases unmatched. Germline V gives CDR1 SEHNR, CDR2 FQNEAQ (reference sequence). CDR3 residues: CASNRLGTGGEETQYF. In DNA, the CDR3 is TGTGCCAGCAACCGCCTGGGGACAGGGGGGGAAGAGACCCAGTACTTC.

The rearrangement links TRBV7-8 to TRBJ2-5, with TRBD2 matching 11 bases. The CDR3 runs to 16 residues. Trimming cost V 1 base and J 5 bases; bases outside gene matches: 6. In germline, CDR1 is SGHVS, CDR2 FQNEAQ. The CDR3 spells CASSLVLAGVGETQYF. CDR3 DNA: TGTGCCAGCAGCTTAGTACTAGCGGGAGTCGGGGAGACCCAGTACTTC.

This clone has a single count. The rearrangement uses TRBV3-1 (or the pseudogene TRBV3-2) and TRBJ1-3; a weak D match, TRBD1 (5 bases). Deletions cut 1 base from V and 4 bases from J, with 14 bases between. The length of the CDR3 is 16 residues. From germline, CDR1 is LGHDT and CDR2 YNNKEL (reference sequence). CDR3 in DNA: TGTGCCAGCAGCCAAGCGGGACTTCTGAGAGGAAACACCATATATTTT. Amino acid sequence: CASSQAGLLRGNTIYF.

The chain carries TRBV18 and TRBJ2-6; 10 bases are shared with TRBD2. The J segment lost 2 bases and the V segment lost 2 bases, leaving 12 bases of the junction unmatched. There are 20 residues in the CDR3. CDR1 and CDR2 (germline): KGHSH, LQKENI. This chain's CDR3 is CASSPTALSGRQTGANVLTF. Here the CDR3 DNA reads TGTGCCAGCTCACCAACTGCCCTTAGCGGGAGGCAGACTGGGGCCAACGTCCTGACTTTC.

The DNA of the CDR3 is TGTGCCAGCAGTTACGGGCTAGCGGGCTACGAGCAGTACTTC. It translates to CASSYGLAGYEQYF. This chain joins TRBV6-2 or TRBV6-3 and TRBJ2-7, with TRBD2 matching over 8 bases. V gave up 2 bases and J gave up 3 bases; unmatched junction bases: 3. Germline lookup yields CDR1 MNHEY and CDR2 SVGEGT. The CDR3 runs to 14 residues.

The CDR3 loop is CASSLEGGIEAFF. CDR3 in DNA: TGTGCCAGCAGCTTAGAGGGGGGGATTGAAGCTTTCTTT. V and J are TRBV11-2 and TRBJ1-1; weak D call: TRBD1 (5 bases). The length of the CDR3 is 13 residues. CDR1 is SGHAT, CDR2 FQNNGV, per germline. Trimming stripped 0 bases from V and 7 bases from J, with 9 bases between.

This clone has a handful of counts. The chain recombines TRBV18 with TRBJ2-3; 9 nucleotides line up with TRBD2. Germline trimming cut 4 bases from V and 3 bases from J; bases unmatched to any gene: 11. The CDR3 extends over 17 amino acids. The V gene's germline CDR1 is KGHSH and CDR2 LQKENI. The CDR3 loop is CASSLNQPTSGTDTQYF. CDR3 in DNA: TGTGCCAGCTCACTGAACCAACCGACTAGCGGAACAGATACGCAGTATTTT.

The chain recombines TRBV29-1 with TRBJ1-5; no clear D. This CDR3 contains 13 residues. The ends were cut back, 4 bases at V and 5 bases at J, with 12 bases in the middle. The V gene's germline CDR1 is SQVTM and CDR2 ANQGSEA. CDR3: CSVGSGIDQPQHF. CDR3 DNA: TGCAGCGTTGGGTCGGGGATCGATCAGCCCCAGCATTTT.

The V call is TRBV24-1, the J call TRBJ1-5; 7 bases agree with TRBD1. Trimming took 5 bases from V and 4 from J; bases not matched to a gene: 4. CDR1 KGHDR and CDR2 SFDVKD come from the germline V gene. There are 14 residues in the CDR3. The CDR3 region has the DNA TGTGCCACCAGTGGGGACAGTCAAAATCAGCCCCAGCATTTT. Residues: CATSGDSQNQPQHF.

This clone was observed once. The chain employs TRBV2 and TRBJ2-7; possibly TRBD2 for D (5 bases). Germline V gene lookup returns CDR1 SNHLY and CDR2 FYNNEI. V lost 5 bases, J lost 3 bases, and 8 bases lay in between. The CDR3 covers 12 residues. The CDR3 nucleotides read TGTGCCAGCAGTAAACTAGACTACGAGCAGTACTTC. This sequence encodes CASSKLDYEQYF.

The chain employs TRBV5-4 and TRBJ2-7; 11 nucleotides align to TRBD1. The trim removed 4 bases at V and 4 bases at J, leaving 4 bases unmatched. This CDR3 region has 14 residues. In germline, CDR1 is SGHNT, CDR2 YYREEE (reference sequence). The CDR3 DNA reads as TGTGCCAGCAGCCCCGGGACAGGGGGATACGAGCAGTACTTC. Its protein product is CASSPGTGGYEQYF. The full variable domain, with the rest looked up from reference TRBV5-4 and TRBJ2-7, is ETGVTQSPTHLIKTRGQQVTLRCSSQSGHNTVSWYQQALGQGPQFIFQYYREEENGRGNFPPRFSGLQFPNYSSELNVNALELDDSALYLCASSPGTGGYEQYFGPGTRLTVT.

This clone has just one count. The chain joins TRBV6-2 or TRBV6-3 to TRBJ2-4; 8 bases agree with TRBD1. This CDR3 region has 14 residues. CDR1 MNHEY and CDR2 SVGEGT come from the germline V gene. V lost 6 bases to trimming and J lost 5 bases; unmatched junction nucleotides: 6. The CDR3 protein is CASSPDRVENIQYF. CDR3 sequence (DNA): TGTGCCAGCAGCCCGGACAGGGTGGAAAACATTCAGTACTTC.

The CDR3 DNA follows: TGTGCCAGCAGCTTGGTGACAAACCTTTACGAGCAGTACTTC. It codes for CASSLVTNLYEQYF. V and J are TRBV5-6 and TRBJ2-7; D remains unclear. The ends were cut back, 0 bases at V and 4 bases at J, with 11 bases in the middle. This CDR3 comprises 14 residues. Germline V lookup: CDR1 SGHDT, CDR2 YYEEEE.

The rearrangement joins TRBV6-5 to TRBJ1-5, with D perhaps matching TRBD1 (6 bases). The CDR3 length is 14 residues. Trimming pared 6 bases from V and 5 bases from J, leaving 14 bases between. Looked up from germline, CDR1 is MNHEY and CDR2 is SVGAGI. CDR3 sequence (DNA): TGTGCCAGCAGCCGGACAGAGACCGATCAGCCCCAGCATTTT. Translated, it gives CASSRTETDQPQHF.

This chain connects TRBV4-1 to TRBJ2-3, with unresolved D. The V end lost 0 bases, the J end lost 6 bases, and 7 bases lay between the germline ends. The germline gives CDR1 MGHRA, CDR2 YSYEKL. This CDR3 has 13 residues. CDR3 DNA sequence: TGCGCCAGCAGCCAAGAGGCCAGGGATACGCAGTATTTT. Residues: CASSQEARDTQYF.

A note on this clone: The same CDR3 is also encoded by other DNA sequences in this sample. The chain is built from TRBV10-3 and TRBJ1-1; no clear D gene. Germline V gives CDR1 ENHRY, CDR2 SYGVKD. Deletions cut 0 bases from V and 1 base from J, with 3 bases between. CDR3 length: 13 amino acids. CDR3 sequence: CAISESRNTEAFF. The CDR3 nucleotides read TGTGCCATCAGTGAGTCTAGGAACACTGAAGCTTTCTTT.

The gene calls are TRBV6-5 and TRBJ2-2, with D possibly being TRBD2 (6 bases). The V end was cut by 0 bases, the J end by 5 bases, with 13 bases between. From germline, CDR1 is MNHEY and CDR2 SVGAGI. CDR3 size: 16 residues. The CDR3 DNA follows: TGTGCCAGCAGTTACTCGACTAGACTACCTACCGGGGAGCTGTTTTTT. Its protein is CASSYSTRLPTGELFF.

This chain connects TRBV10-3 to TRBJ2-3, with a tentative D call TRBD2 (7 bases). This CDR3 contains 15 residues. Germline values: CDR1 ENHRY, CDR2 SYGVKD. The V and J ends lost 11 bases and 2 bases respectively, with 20 bases between them. The CDR3 region is CAAGAASGNTDTQYF. CDR3 nucleotides: TGTGCCGCAGGGGCCGCTAGCGGAAACACAGATACGCAGTATTTT.

V usage is TRBV19 and J usage is TRBJ1-5; 7 bases are a match to TRBD1. This CDR3 spans 17 amino acids. The V segment lost 6 bases and the J segment 5 bases; nucleotides outside the gene matches: 16. Germline V CDR1 and CDR2: LNHDA, SQIVND (reference sequence). CDR3 sequence (DNA): TGTGCCAGTAGCAAACAGCTTGGACAGGCCGTTCATCAGCCCCAGCATTTT. Its protein is CASSKQLGQAVHQPQHF.

The chain is built from TRBV7-2 and TRBJ2-5; 9 bases agree with TRBD1. The J segment lost 1 base and the V segment lost 1 base, leaving 4 bases of the junction unmatched. CDR3 length: 16 residues. From germline, CDR1 is SGHTA and CDR2 FQGNSA. As DNA, the CDR3 is TGTGCCAGCAGCTTAGGGCAGACAGGGGGCCAAGAGACCCAGTACTTC. Its translation: CASSLGQTGGQETQYF.

The chain uses TRBV7-9 and TRBJ2-6; perhaps TRBD1 as D (6 bases). The germline CDR1 and CDR2 sequences are SEHNR and FQNEAQ (reference sequence). The CDR3 sequence is 16 residues long. Deletions cut 5 bases from V and 3 bases from J, with 14 bases between. The CDR3 coding sequence is TGTGCCAGCAGCAAAGTAGGACAGTTTGGGGCCAACGTCCTGACTTTC. This encodes CASSKVGQFGANVLTF.

The J gene is TRBJ1-6, the V gene TRBV9, with TRBD1 identical over 7 bases. Looked up from germline, CDR1 is SGDLS and CDR2 is YYNGEE. The CDR3 spans 13 residues. The J segment lost 3 bases and the V segment lost 7 bases, leaving 1 base of the junction unmatched. The chain's CDR3 is CASRTGYNSPLHF. CDR3 sequence (DNA): TGTGCCAGCCGGACAGGCTATAATTCACCCCTCCACTTT. Combining the CDR3 with reference TRBV9 and TRBJ1-6 gives the whole variable domain DSGVTQTPKHLITATGQRVTLRCSPRSGDLSVYWYQQSLDQGLQFLIQYYNGEERAKGNILERFSAQQFPDLHSELNLSSLELGDSALYFCASRTGYNSPLHFGNGTRLTVT.